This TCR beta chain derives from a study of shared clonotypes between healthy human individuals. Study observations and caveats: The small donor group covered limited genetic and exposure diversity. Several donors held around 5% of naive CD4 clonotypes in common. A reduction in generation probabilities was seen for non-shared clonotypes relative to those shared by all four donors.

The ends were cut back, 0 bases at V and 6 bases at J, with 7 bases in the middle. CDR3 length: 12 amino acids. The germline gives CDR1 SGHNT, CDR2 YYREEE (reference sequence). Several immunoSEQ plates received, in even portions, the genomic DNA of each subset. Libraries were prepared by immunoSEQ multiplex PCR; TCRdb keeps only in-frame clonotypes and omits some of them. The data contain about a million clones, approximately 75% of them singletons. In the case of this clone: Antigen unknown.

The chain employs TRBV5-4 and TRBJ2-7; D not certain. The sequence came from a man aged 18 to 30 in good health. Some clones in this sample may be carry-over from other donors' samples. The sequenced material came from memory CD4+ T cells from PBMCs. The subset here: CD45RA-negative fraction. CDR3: CASSLDSREQYF. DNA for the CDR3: TGTGCCAGCAGCTTGGACTCCCGCGAGCAGTACTTC.